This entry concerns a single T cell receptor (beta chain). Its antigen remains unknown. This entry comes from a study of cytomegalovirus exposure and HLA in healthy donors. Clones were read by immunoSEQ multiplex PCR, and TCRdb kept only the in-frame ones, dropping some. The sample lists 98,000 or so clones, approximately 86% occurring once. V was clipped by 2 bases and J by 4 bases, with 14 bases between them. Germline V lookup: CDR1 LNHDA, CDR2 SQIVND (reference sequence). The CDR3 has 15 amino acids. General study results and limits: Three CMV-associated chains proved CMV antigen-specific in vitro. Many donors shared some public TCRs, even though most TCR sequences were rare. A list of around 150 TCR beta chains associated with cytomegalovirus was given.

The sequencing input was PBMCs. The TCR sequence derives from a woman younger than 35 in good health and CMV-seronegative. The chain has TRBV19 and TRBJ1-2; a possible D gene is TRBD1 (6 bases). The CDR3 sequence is CASSINRARGYGYTF. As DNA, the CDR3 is TGTGCCAGTAGTATAAACAGGGCTCGAGGCTATGGCTACACCTTC.